This TCR beta chain came from a study of regulatory T cells in long-lasting Graves disease. Through Arm-PCR of CDR3 regions and iRepertoire HTBI primers, TCR beta libraries were built. TCRdb recomputed calls from the multiplex PCR reads with MiXCR, one row per CDR3 protein. This table has fewer than 450,000 distinct CDR3 sequences, about a fifth appearing once. Study conclusions and caveats: Investigators studied peripheral blood only, not thyroid tissue.

Time point given: persistent/refractory GD, antithyroid drugs over 5 years with positive TRAb. PBMC-derived RNA was used for the TCR library. This clonotype was counted between two and nine times. Antigen unknown. The sequence was obtained from a female donor with Graves disease. The material was peripheral blood mononuclear cells (PBMCs), obtained when the disease was refractory, from a patient treated with antithyroid drugs.

CDR3 nucleotide sequence: TGTGCCAGCAGGAGCGTATTTGCGGGAGGTAACACCGGGGAGCTGTTTTTT. Protein: CASRSVFAGGNTGELFF. The chain joins TRBV2 to TRBJ2-2, with 8 bases matching TRBD2. This CDR3 spans 17 amino acids. Looked up from germline, CDR1 is SNHLY and CDR2 is FYNNEI. V was clipped by 6 bases and J by 2 bases; unmatched bases: 11. The whole variable domain, remainder taken from reference TRBV2 and TRBJ2-2, is EPEVTQTPSHQVTQMGQEVILRCVPISNHLYFYWYRQILGQKVEFLVSFYNNEISEKSEIFDDQFSVERPDGSNFTLKIRSTKLEDSAMYFCASRSVFAGGNTGELFFGEGSRLTVL.